The 31 T cell receptor beta chains presented below share a single source sample, sequenced in a study of blood T cell repertoires in COVID-19. The method was immunoSEQ multiplex PCR; TCRdb's version includes in-frame clones alone and lacks a portion of them. The table records over 50,000 clones, about four fifths of them present only once. Sequencing input: peripheral blood. These receptors were obtained from a man in his sixties with COVID-19, enrolled during active disease.

The gene calls are TRBV4-1 and TRBJ1-3; possible D gene TRBD1, 5 bases. The V and J ends lost 4 bases and 2 bases respectively, with 9 bases between them. The CDR3 is made up of 14 amino acids. From germline, CDR1 is MGHRA and CDR2 YSYEKL. The CDR3 spells CASSREDTGNTIYF. The DNA for the CDR3 is TGCGCCAGCAGCCGGGAGGACACTGGAAACACCATATATTTT.

CDR3 amino acids: CASSAAGGNQPQHF. DNA for the CDR3: TGCGCCAGCAGCGCCGCGGGTGGTAATCAGCCCCAGCATTTT. The V and J genes are TRBV5-1 and TRBJ1-5; D not certain. Germline V lookup: CDR1 SGHRS, CDR2 YFSETQ. The V end was cut by 4 bases, the J end by 4 bases, with 12 bases between. CDR3 length equals 14 residues.

V and J are TRBV18 and TRBJ1-5; maybe TRBD1 (5 bases). Germline values: CDR1 KGHSH, CDR2 LQKENI. There are 15 residues in the CDR3. V lost 2 bases and J 4 bases, leaving 12 bases between the germline ends. The CDR3: CASSPNADRNQPQHF. In DNA form, the CDR3 reads TGTGCCAGCTCACCAAACGCCGACAGAAATCAGCCCCAGCATTTT.

The chain joins TRBV5-1 to TRBJ2-5, with unresolved D. Germline CDR1 and CDR2: SGHRS and YFSETQ. With 0 bases removed from V and 5 bases from J, the gap between germline ends came to 14 bases. The CDR3 length is 15 residues. The CDR3 is CASSLVVVPKETQYF. CDR3 bases: TGCGCCAGCAGCTTGGTGGTAGTACCTAAGGAGACCCAGTACTTC.

The CDR3 coding sequence is TGCGCCAGCAGCTTGGATTCTAGACGAACTGAAGCTTTCTTT. This gives the protein CASSLDSRRTEAFF. V is TRBV5-1 and J is TRBJ1-1, with unresolved D. Trimming shortened V by 0 bases and J by 5 bases, and 11 bases separated the two germline ends. Germline CDR1 and CDR2: SGHRS and YFSETQ. CDR3 length: 14 residues.

The rearrangement joins TRBV27 to TRBJ2-4; TRBD1 aligns across 9 bases. The V gene end was trimmed by 2 bases and the J gene end by 6 bases; junction bases not matched to a gene: 2. This CDR3 has 14 residues. CDR1 and CDR2 from the germline V gene are MNHEY and SMNVEV (reference sequence). For the CDR3, the DNA is TGTGCCAGCAGTTTAGACAGGGGGGTAAACATTCAGTACTTC. It specifies CASSLDRGVNIQYF.

This chain links TRBV9 with TRBJ1-1; 7 positions match TRBD1. The trim removed 3 bases at V and 1 base at J, leaving 3 bases unmatched. The CDR3 totals 14 residues. Germline V lookup: CDR1 SGDLS, CDR2 YYNGEE. CDR3 in DNA: TGTGCCAGCAGCGCCCGACAGGGGAACACTGAAGCTTTCTTT. Translated: CASSARQGNTEAFF.

The count of this clone is one. The chain joins TRBV25-1 to TRBJ1-1, with D unclear. Germline V lookup: CDR1 MGHDK, CDR2 SYGVNS. Trimming removed 7 bases from V and 1 base from J, with 4 bases in between. This CDR3 has 11 residues. The CDR3 region is CASIRNTEAFF. The CDR3 bases are TGTGCCAGCATTAGGAACACTGAAGCTTTCTTT.

The V call is TRBV9, the J call TRBJ2-5; possibly TRBD1 for D (6 bases). Germline-derived CDR1 and CDR2 are SGDLS and YYNGEE. Trimming took 0 bases from V and 4 from J, leaving 13 bases between them. This CDR3 has 15 residues. In nucleotides, the CDR3 is TGTGCCAGCAGCGTAGCAGCAGGGGATATAGAGACCCAGTACTTC. Protein product: CASSVAAGDIETQYF.

This clone was counted a few times. CDR3 sequence (DNA): TGTGCCACCAGTCCCTCTGACAGGGGGGACACCATATATTTT. It translates to CATSPSDRGDTIYF. V and J are TRBV24-1 and TRBJ1-3, with TRBD1 matching over 9 bases. The germline V gene has CDR1 KGHDR and CDR2 SFDVKD. The CDR3 covers 14 residues. J lost 8 bases, V lost 6 bases, and 7 bases had no gene match.

The chain combines TRBV5-1 with TRBJ2-7; D not certain. Trimming left V 0 bases short and J 5 bases short, with 6 bases between. Germline loops: CDR1 SGHRS, CDR2 YFSETQ. The CDR3 runs to 12 residues. The CDR3 DNA reads as TGCGCCAGCAGCTTGGTATTCGACGAGCAGTACTTC. Protein: CASSLVFDEQYF. Combining the CDR3 with reference TRBV5-1 and TRBJ2-7 gives the whole variable domain KAGVTQTPRYLIKTRGQQVTLSCSPISGHRSVSWYQQTPGQGLQFLFEYFSETQRNKGNFPGRFSGRQFSNSRSEMNVSTLELGDSALYLCASSLVFDEQYFGPGTRLTVT.

The chain is built from TRBV6-5 and TRBJ2-2; 11 bases are a match to TRBD2. With V trimmed by 2 bases and J by 5 bases, 4 bases remained unmatched. CDR3 size: 16 residues. CDR1 is MNHEY and CDR2 is SVGAGI in the germline V gene. The CDR3 region has the DNA TGTGCCAGCAGTTACCTCCTAGCGGGAGGTACCGGGGAGCTGTTTTTT. Its translation: CASSYLLAGGTGELFF.

V is TRBV5-1 and J is TRBJ2-2; 11 bases fit TRBD1. The CDR3 runs 14 residues. CDR1 and CDR2 from the germline V gene are SGHRS and YFSETQ. The trim removed 5 bases at V and 6 bases at J, leaving 3 bases unmatched. The CDR3 protein is CASRPGQGAGELFF. In nucleotides, the CDR3 is TGCGCCAGCAGGCCGGGACAGGGGGCCGGGGAGCTGTTTTTT.

The V call is TRBV10-3, the J call TRBJ2-1, with 7 bases lining up with TRBD1. Per the germline V gene, CDR1 is ENHRY and CDR2 is SYGVKD. The J segment lost 9 bases and the V segment lost 0 bases, leaving 2 bases of the junction unmatched. The CDR3 consists of 13 residues. The chain's CDR3 is CAISESRGREQFF. The CDR3 DNA reads as TGTGCCATCAGTGAGTCGAGGGGGCGTGAGCAGTTCTTC.

This chain connects TRBV5-5 to TRBJ2-1; D gene ambiguous. The CDR3 sequence is 14 residues long. Trimming stripped 2 bases from V and 4 bases from J, with 10 bases between. Germline CDR1 SGHKS, CDR2 YYEKEE (reference sequence). For the CDR3, the DNA is TGTGCCAGCAGCTTTCCTCCCTTATACAATGAGCAGTTCTTC. Protein: CASSFPPLYNEQFF.

The chain is built from TRBV25-1 and TRBJ2-1, with D possibly being TRBD2 (6 bases). This CDR3 region has 14 residues. Per germline, CDR1 MGHDK and CDR2 SYGVNS. The ends were cut back, 3 bases at V and 5 bases at J, with 11 bases in the middle. The CDR3 spells CASSEGGLNNEQFF. In DNA form, the CDR3 reads TGTGCCAGCAGTGAGGGAGGTCTGAACAATGAGCAGTTCTTC.

The rearrangement uses TRBV19 and TRBJ2-7; no clear D. The ends were cut back, 3 bases at V and 2 bases at J, with 14 bases in the middle. This CDR3 region has 15 residues. The germline V gene has CDR1 LNHDA and CDR2 SQIVND (reference sequence). In DNA, the CDR3 is TGTGCCAGTAGTATCCGGTCACGAGGAACCTACGAGCAGTACTTC. It translates to CASSIRSRGTYEQYF.

The V and J genes are TRBV9 and TRBJ2-5; D is perhaps TRBD1 (5 bases). The germline V and J ends were trimmed by 6 bases and 0 bases, with 12 bases remaining between them. Germline V CDR1 and CDR2: SGDLS, YYNGEE. CDR3 length: 14 amino acids. The CDR3 DNA reads as TGTGCCAGCAATAGTCAAGGGGACCAAGAGACCCAGTACTTC. Its protein is CASNSQGDQETQYF.

The chain recombines TRBV18 with TRBJ1-3; D gene ambiguous. CDR3 length equals 16 residues. V dropped 2 bases and J dropped 0 bases, with 11 bases sitting between them. The germline V gene has CDR1 KGHSH and CDR2 LQKENI. The CDR3 reads CASSPGESASGNTIYF. For the CDR3, the DNA is TGTGCCAGCTCACCAGGGGAGTCCGCCTCTGGAAACACCATATATTTT.

This clone has only a few counts. This chain links TRBV7-3 with TRBJ2-1, with D possibly matching TRBD1 (6 bases). This CDR3 region has 13 residues. V gave up 5 bases and J gave up 5 bases, with 10 bases separating them. Germline CDR1 and CDR2: SGHTA and FQGTGA. This CDR3 reads CASSNRVDNEQFF. CDR3 in DNA: TGTGCCAGCAGCAACAGGGTAGACAATGAGCAGTTCTTC.

The chain combines TRBV28 with TRBJ2-7; 10 bases line up with TRBD1. Trimming at V came to 7 bases and at J to 0 bases, leaving 3 bases not matched to a gene. CDR3 length: 14 amino acids. From germline, CDR1 is MDHEN and CDR2 SYDVKM. The CDR3 loop is CASKTGGGSYEQYF. DNA for the CDR3: TGTGCCAGCAAGACAGGGGGCGGCTCCTACGAGCAGTACTTC.

The J gene is TRBJ1-1, the V gene TRBV7-9, with D unclear. This CDR3 is 11 amino acids long. CDR1 is SEHNR, CDR2 FQNEAQ, per germline (reference sequence). V lost 8 bases and J 4 bases, leaving 8 bases between the germline ends. CDR3 nucleotide sequence: TGTGCCAGCGTAGGCGGCACTGAAGCTTTCTTT. The encoded protein is CASVGGTEAFF. The whole variable domain, filled in from reference TRBV7-9 and TRBJ1-1, reads DTGVSQNPRHKITKRGQNVTFRCDPISEHNRLYWYRQTLGQGPEFLTYFQNEAQLEKSRLLSDRFSAERPKGSFSTLEIQRTEQGDSAMYLCASVGGTEAFFGQGTRLTVV.

The chain carries TRBV27 and TRBJ2-3; D may be TRBD1 (6 bases). V lost 5 bases to trimming and J lost 0 bases, with 18 bases between them. The germline V gene has CDR1 MNHEY and CDR2 SMNVEV (reference sequence). The CDR3 loop spans 17 amino acids. In DNA, the CDR3 is TGTGCCAGCAGTGTTATTTGGGGGCCGACTAGCACAGATACGCAGTATTTT. It codes for CASSVIWGPTSTDTQYF.

The chain uses TRBV7-2 and TRBJ2-1; possibly TRBD2 for D (6 bases). From germline, CDR1 is SGHTA and CDR2 FQGNSA. CDR3 size: 14 residues. Trimming shortened V by 8 bases and J by 0 bases, and 11 bases separated the two germline ends. The CDR3 loop reads CASARGSSYNEQFF. The DNA of the CDR3 is TGTGCCAGCGCTCGGGGGAGCTCCTACAATGAGCAGTTCTTC.

The chain has TRBV5-1 and TRBJ1-1; D is undetermined. Trimming cost V 2 bases and J 3 bases, with 8 bases left between them. The CDR3 is made up of 13 amino acids. In germline, CDR1 is SGHRS, CDR2 YFSETQ. In nucleotides, the CDR3 is TGCGCCAGCAGCTTTGGAGGAGACACTGAAGCTTTCTTT. This encodes CASSFGGDTEAFF.

The chain uses TRBV5-1 and TRBJ1-2; D might be TRBD1 (5 bases). The CDR3 covers 13 residues. Trimming took off 0 bases at V and 7 bases at J, with 10 bases between the two ends. CDR1 and CDR2 from the germline V gene are SGHRS and YFSETQ. The CDR3 DNA reads TGCGCCAGCAGCTTGGGGGGCGGTGGTGGCTACACCTTC. Protein sequence: CASSLGGGGGYTF.

The chain couples TRBV5-1 to TRBJ2-7, with 7 positions matching TRBD2. Looked up from germline, CDR1 is SGHRS and CDR2 is YFSETQ. This CDR3 has 15 residues. Trimming removed 2 bases from V and 3 bases from J; junction bases left unmatched: 8. The CDR3 is CASSFARLADYEQYF. The CDR3 DNA reads as TGCGCCAGCAGCTTCGCACGACTAGCTGACTACGAGCAGTACTTC.

The J gene is TRBJ1-5, the V gene TRBV25-1; D not certain. The germline gives CDR1 MGHDK, CDR2 SYGVNS. V lost 4 bases to trimming and J lost 6 bases, with 13 bases between them. This CDR3 comprises 14 residues. CDR3 nucleotides: TGTGCCAGCAGTGGAGGGCCGGTATTTCAGCCCCAGCATTTT. It encodes CASSGGPVFQPQHF.

The CDR3 nucleotides are TGTGCCAGCAGCGAAACGACAGGGGGGTATCAGCCCCAGCATTTT. Residues: CASSETTGGYQPQHF. This chain uses TRBV7-2 with TRBJ1-5; TRBD1 matches at 9 bases. The V gene end was trimmed by 5 bases and the J gene end by 5 bases; junction bases not matched to a gene: 7. CDR3 length: 15 amino acids. From germline, CDR1 is SGHTA and CDR2 FQGNSA.

The rearrangement joins TRBV2 to TRBJ2-3; D is ambiguous. Trimming took off 4 bases at V and 0 bases at J, with 11 bases between the two ends. The CDR3 is made up of 15 amino acids. Germline CDR1 reads SNHLY; CDR2 reads FYNNEI. The CDR3 sequence: CASSVQNLSTDTQYF. The CDR3 DNA sequence: TGTGCCAGCAGTGTGCAGAATCTTAGCACAGATACGCAGTATTTT.

This chain uses TRBV6-5 with TRBJ1-1; D possibly corresponds to TRBD1 (5 bases). Per the germline V gene, CDR1 is MNHEY and CDR2 is SVGAGI. The V gene lost 7 bases and the J gene lost 1 base, with 10 bases spanning the gap. The CDR3 totals 13 residues. The CDR3 bases are TGTGCCAGCAACCCTAGGGGGAACACTGAAGCTTTCTTT. It translates to CASNPRGNTEAFF.